This T cell receptor beta chain was observed in a study of cytomegalovirus exposure and HLA in healthy donors. Study-level information: Of roughly 400 genotyped donors, roughly 76% grouped in the Caucasian-associated ancestry cluster.

Both 60 Vbeta primers and 13 Jbeta primers went into the PCR. Method: immunoSEQ multiplex PCR; TCRdb's copy keeps in-frame clones and lacks some. The data contain about 130,000 clones, roughly 75% of them singletons. The TCR originated in a female donor in good health and CMV-seronegative. Sequenced: PBMCs.

In DNA, the CDR3 is TGTGCCAGCAGCTCGGGGACTAGCGGGGTCCAGCAGCAGTACTTC. Amino acid sequence: CASSSGTSGVQQQYF. V is TRBV6-1 and J is TRBJ2-7, with TRBD2 matching over 13 bases. The CDR3 is 15 residues long. Germline-derived CDR1 and CDR2 are MNHNS and SASEGT. Trimming at V came to 6 bases and at J to 8 bases, leaving 10 bases not matched to a gene.